The clone carrying this TCR beta chain has just a few counts. Antigen specificity is unknown. Each CDR3 protein gets one entry after TCRdb re-called the 5' RACE reads with MiXCR. This sample yields roughly 490,000 distinct CDR3 sequences, of which 5.3% are seen a single time; around 3.5% belongs to the top ten. This CDR3 region has 13 residues. V lost 2 bases and J lost 2, with 5 bases in between. The germline gives CDR1 KGHSH, CDR2 LQKENI. The data derive from a study of CD8 T cells in ankylosing spondylitis. Study-level findings and limits: Characteristic, it appeared, of ankylosing spondylitis blood was a TCR beta motif of about eight highly homologous variants.

The receptor comes from a male donor with ankylosing spondylitis. The sequencing input was blood, either unsorted or a sorted T cell fraction (not recorded which). This chain joins TRBV18 and TRBJ2-3, with D uncertain. CDR3 region: CASSPDFTDTQYF. In DNA, the CDR3 is TGTGCCAGCTCACCAGATTTCACAGATACGCAGTATTTT.